This T cell receptor beta chain was captured by sequencing in a study of spatial heterogeneity in lung cancer. Study results and limitations: At tumor resection, ubiquitous expanded TCRs were detected in blood more often than later.

Time point reported: sample taken at primary tumor resection. Sequencing was performed on whole RNA extracted from tumor and nontumor lung tissue, or from frozen PBMC, and the material was left unsorted. Samples were donated by 72 untreated early-stage non-small cell lung cancer patients. In the case of this clonotype: Its antigen is unknown.

The CDR3 runs to 14 residues. TCRdb passed the 5' RACE reads through MiXCR, listing each CDR3 protein once. The table records about 18,000 distinct CDR3 sequences, around 19% of them present only once. This clonotype was obtained from a male donor with early-stage non-small cell lung cancer. The sequences come from PBMCs, collected at surgery. V is TRBV21-1 and J is TRBJ2-3; the table's TRBD1 call for D was not verified on the DNA. TRBV21-1 is tagged as a pseudogene. The CDR3 reads CASSKPGFPDTQYF. The CDR3 DNA is TGTGCCAGCAGCAAACCAGGGTTTCCAGATACGCAGTATTTT.